The 9 T cell receptor beta chains in this list originate from one sample, sequenced in a study of T-cell memory formation after mild COVID-19. TCRdb re-called the 5' RACE reads with MiXCR, one entry per CDR3 protein. The repertoire holds hundreds of thousands of distinct CDR3 sequences, with roughly 22% as singletons. The sequenced material came from PBMCs or a T cell subset sorted from them (not recorded which). Receptors originate from an adult woman who had mild COVID-19 (a few samples of this study predate the infection). Cell type and time point are not known.

This clonotype has only a few counts. V gene TRBV4-3 combines with J gene TRBJ2-6, with D perhaps assigned TRBD1 or TRBD2 (6 bases each). V was shortened by 4 bases and J by 3 bases, with 13 bases between the two germline ends. Per germline, CDR1 LGHNA and CDR2 YSLEER. The CDR3 is made up of 16 amino acids. The CDR3 DNA follows: TGCGCCAGCAGCCGAGAAGGGGGGTATGGGGCCAACGTCCTGACTTTC. The encoded protein is CASSREGGYGANVLTF.

This clonotype has just a few counts. The genes are TRBV7-9 and TRBJ2-5; D gene ambiguous. Germline CDR1 and CDR2: SEHNR and FQNEAQ (reference sequence). This CDR3 is built from 14 residues. The V end was cut by 2 bases, the J end by 4 bases, with 11 bases between. In DNA, the CDR3 is TGTGCCAGCAGCTTATCTGGGTTGGGAGAGACCCAGTACTTC. Translation gives CASSLSGLGETQYF.

This clonotype showed up just a few times. J is TRBJ2-1 and V is TRBV10-3, with TRBD2 matching 9 bases. The germline V gene has CDR1 ENHRY and CDR2 SYGVKD. This CDR3 spans 15 amino acids. Germline trimming cut 0 bases from V and 4 bases from J; bases unmatched to any gene: 1. The CDR3 region has the DNA TGTGCCATCAGTGAGTCGACTAGCGGTTACAATGAGCAGTTCTTC. It translates to CAISESTSGYNEQFF.

The gene calls are TRBV10-3 and TRBJ1-1; D remains ambiguous. From germline, CDR1 is ENHRY and CDR2 SYGVKD. The CDR3 is made up of 13 amino acids. V lost 0 bases and J 2 bases, leaving 4 bases between the germline ends. CDR3 region: CAISESANTEAFF. Written as DNA, the CDR3 is TGTGCCATCAGTGAGTCGGCTAACACTGAAGCTTTCTTT.

This clonotype was observed a handful of times. The chain joins TRBV12-3 or TRBV12-4 to TRBJ2-5; 9 bases align to TRBD1. This CDR3 region has 13 residues. V dropped 5 bases and J dropped 3; count of bases not matched to a gene: 1. In DNA, the CDR3 is TGTGCCAGCAGTGGACAGGGGAAAGAGACCCAGTACTTC. Translated, it gives CASSGQGKETQYF.

This clonotype occurred a few times. The CDR3 region is CASSLSWGQKETQYF. For the CDR3, the DNA is TGTGCCAGCAGCTTAAGCTGGGGGCAGAAGGAGACCCAGTACTTC. The chain combines TRBV11-3 with TRBJ2-5, with D perhaps matching TRBD1 (6 bases). Trimming cost V 2 bases and J 5 bases, with 15 bases left between them. The germline V gene has CDR1 SGHNT and CDR2 YENEEA. The CDR3 consists of 15 residues. The full variable domain, in which reference TRBV11-3 and TRBJ2-5 provide the parts outside the CDR3, is EAGVVQSPRYKIIEKKQPVAFWCNPISGHNTLYWYLQNLGQGPELLIRYENEEAVDDSQLPKDRFSAERLKGVDSTLKIQPAELGDSAVYLCASSLSWGQKETQYFGPGTRLLVL.

The chain is built from TRBV7-6 and TRBJ2-7; D gene ambiguous. The V and J ends lost 0 bases and 3 bases respectively, with 9 bases between them. This CDR3 spans 14 amino acids. Germline V gives CDR1 SGHVS, CDR2 FNYEAQ. The CDR3 here is CASSLARPGYEQYF. The CDR3 nucleotides are TGTGCCAGCAGCTTAGCAAGGCCCGGCTACGAGCAGTACTTC. Supplemented by reference TRBV7-6 and TRBJ2-7, the full variable domain reads GAGVSQSPRYKVTKRGQDVALRCDPISGHVSLYWYRQALGQGPEFLTYFNYEAQQDKSGLPNDRFSAERPEGSISTLTIQRTEQRDSAMYRCASSLARPGYEQYFGPGTRLTVT.

This rearrangement joins TRBV23-1 to TRBJ2-1; the D gene is possibly TRBD1 (5 bases). TRBV23-1 qualifies as an ORF whose function is uncertain. The length of the CDR3 is 14 residues. Trimming took off 0 bases at V and 8 bases at J, with 11 bases between the two ends. Here the CDR3 DNA reads TGCGCCAGCAGTCAATCAAAAGGGGTGGATGAGCAGTTCTTC. Amino acid sequence: CASSQSKGVDEQFF.

This chain uses TRBV7-9 with TRBJ2-5; possibly TRBD1 for D (5 bases). The ends were cut back, 2 bases at V and 0 bases at J, with 7 bases in the middle. CDR3 size: 14 residues. Germline V CDR1 and CDR2: SEHNR, FQNEAQ (reference sequence). The CDR3 sequence is CASSLRTNQETQYF. In DNA, the CDR3 is TGTGCCAGCAGCTTACGGACAAACCAAGAGACCCAGTACTTC.